A selection of T cell receptor beta chains follows, all from one sample in a study of memory CD4+ T cells and cytomegalovirus serostatus. This table comes from immunoSEQ multiplex PCR, and its TCRdb copy is limited to in-frame clones, with some not included. This sample has tens of thousands of clones, with roughly 84% found just once. Sequencing was carried out using memory CD4+ T cells from blood. The receptors were sampled from an adult in good health and CMV-seronegative. Some clones in this sample may be carry-over from other donors' samples. Each CDR3 is given with its conserved first and last residue. Each record gives: D gene, J gene, clone size, V gene, CDR3 protein, CDR3 DNA. A D gene is named only where the DNA matches it firmly. The size of a clone is reported for some rows only, either as once, few or many, or as a class for expanded clones.

>-|TRBJ1-1|-|TRBV5-1
CASSLDGGGAEAFF
TGCGCCAGCAGCTTGGATGGGGGAGGGGCTGAAGCTTTCTTT
>-|TRBJ2-7|-|TRBV15
CATSRETEGYEQYF
TGTGCCACCAGCAGGGAGACAGAAGGTTACGAGCAGTACTTC
>-|TRBJ1-3|-|TRBV4-2
CASSRDLSGNTIYF
TGTGCCAGCAGCCGGGACCTCTCTGGAAACACCATATATTTT
>TRBD1|TRBJ2-7|-|TRBV10-3
CAISRQGSNYEQYF
TGTGCCATCAGCCGACAGGGATCCAACTACGAGCAGTACTTC
>TRBD2|TRBJ2-3|-|TRBV29-1
CSVERERDTQYF
TGCAGCGTTGAGCGGGAGAGAGATACGCAGTATTTT
>-|TRBJ1-5|once|TRBV6-1
CASSHSSEVWAQHF
TGTGCCAGCAGTCACTCCTCGGAGGTCTGGGCCCAGCATTTT
>-|TRBJ1-1|-|TRBV29-1
CSVGLRVGTEAFF
TGCAGCGTTGGATTACGGGTCGGGACTGAAGCTTTCTTT
>-|TRBJ2-7|-|TRBV2
CASGREYEQYF
TGTGCCAGCGGTCGGGAATACGAGCAGTACTTC
>-|TRBJ2-1|-|TRBV6-1
CASSEQGGNNEQFF
TGTGCCAGCAGTGAACAGGGCGGAAACAATGAGCAGTTCTTC
>TRBD1|TRBJ2-7|-|TRBV10-3
CAISVELRQGRSYEQYF
TGTGCCATCAGTGTGGAACTAAGACAGGGGCGGTCCTACGAGCAGTACTTC
>-|TRBJ2-1|-|TRBV30
CAWSRLGRASNEQFF
TGTGCCTGGAGTCGATTAGGGCGAGCGTCCAATGAGCAGTTCTTC
>-|TRBJ2-3|once|TRBV5-4
CASSFDPRVASTDTQYF
TGTGCCAGCAGCTTCGACCCGCGGGTGGCTAGCACAGATACGCAGTATTTT
>-|TRBJ1-1|-|TRBV6-5
CASSYSILFRTEAFF
TGTGCCAGCAGTTACTCGATACTTTTCCGGACTGAAGCTTTCTTT
>-|TRBJ2-7|-|TRBV21-1
CASSNGGVSSYEQYF
TGTGCCAGCAGCAATGGAGGGGTGAGCTCCTACGAGCAGTACTTC
>-|TRBJ2-7|-|TRBV28
CASSPLPGPYEQYF
TGTGCCAGCAGTCCCCTCCCCGGGCCCTACGAGCAGTACTTC
>-|TRBJ2-3|few|TRBV7-9
CASSLGGGLQDTQYF
TGTGCCAGCAGCTTAGGAGGTGGGCTACAAGATACGCAGTATTTT
>-|TRBJ1-3|once|TRBV9
CASSVSPNGNTIYF
TGTGCCAGCAGCGTATCCCCTAACGGAAACACCATATATTTT
>-|TRBJ1-3|-|TRBV5-6
CASSLDLGTSGNTIYF
TGTGCCAGCAGCTTGGATTTGGGAACCTCTGGAAACACCATATATTTT
>TRBD1|TRBJ2-5|-|TRBV29-1
CSVEDPYRRQGAQYF
TGCAGCGTTGAAGACCCGTACAGAAGACAGGGGGCCCAGTACTTC
>-|TRBJ2-7|-|TRBV28
CASTPTPFGEQYF
TGTGCCAGCACCCCGACTCCCTTTGGGGAGCAGTACTTC
>-|TRBJ2-1|-|TRBV28
CASKAGGGGRRTEQFF
TGTGCCAGCAAAGCCGGAGGGGGCGGGAGAAGAACTGAGCAGTTCTTC